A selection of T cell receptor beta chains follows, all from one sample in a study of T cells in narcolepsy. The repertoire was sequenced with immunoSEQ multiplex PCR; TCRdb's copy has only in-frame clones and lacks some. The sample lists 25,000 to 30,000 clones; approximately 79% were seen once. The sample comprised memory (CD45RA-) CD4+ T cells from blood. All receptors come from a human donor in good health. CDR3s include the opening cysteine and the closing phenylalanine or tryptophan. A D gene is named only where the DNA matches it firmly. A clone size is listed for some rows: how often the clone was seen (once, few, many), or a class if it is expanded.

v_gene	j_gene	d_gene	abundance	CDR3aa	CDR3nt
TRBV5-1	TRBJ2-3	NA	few	CASRKQGLTDTQYF	TGCGCCAGCAGGAAACAGGGACTAACAGATACGCAGTATTTT
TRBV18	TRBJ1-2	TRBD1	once	CASSLQGAAGYTF	TGTGCCAGCTCACTCCAGGGGGCGGCCGGCTACACCTTC
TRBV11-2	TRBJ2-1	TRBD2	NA	CASTPWPRGRATNEQFF	TGTGCCAGCACCCCTTGGCCCCGCGGGAGGGCCACCAATGAGCAGTTCTTC
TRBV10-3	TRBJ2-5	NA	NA	CAISESRPDQETQYF	TGTGCCATCAGTGAGTCCCGTCCAGACCAAGAGACCCAGTACTTC
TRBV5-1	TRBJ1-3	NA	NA	CASSRDTYSGNTIYF	TGCGCCAGCAGCAGAGACACCTACTCTGGAAACACCATATATTTT
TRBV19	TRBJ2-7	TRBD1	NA	CASSGQGYEQYF	TGTGCCAGTAGCGGACAGGGGTACGAGCAGTACTTC
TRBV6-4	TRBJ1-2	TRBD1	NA	CASSVDRGNYGYTF	TGTGCCAGCAGTGTTGACAGGGGGAACTATGGCTACACCTTC
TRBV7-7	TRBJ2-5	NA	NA	CASSLEGAETQYF	TGTGCCAGCAGCTTAGAAGGGGCAGAGACCCAGTACTTC
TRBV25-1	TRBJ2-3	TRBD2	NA	CASSATLAGGTDTQYF	TGTGCCAGCAGTGCCACTCTAGCGGGAGGCACAGATACGCAGTATTTT
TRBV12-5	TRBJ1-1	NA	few	CASGLVPGITEAFF	TGTGCTAGTGGTTTGGTACCGGGAATCACTGAAGCTTTCTTT
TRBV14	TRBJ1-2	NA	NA	CASSLRGGDYYGYTF	TGTGCCAGCAGCCTGAGAGGGGGGGATTACTATGGCTACACCTTC
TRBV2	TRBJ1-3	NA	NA	CASRGDSGNTIYF	TGTGCCAGCAGGGGGGACTCTGGAAACACCATATATTTT
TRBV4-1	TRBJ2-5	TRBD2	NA	CASSHPGLAGGPNQETQYF	TGCGCCAGCAGCCACCCTGGACTAGCGGGGGGGCCGAATCAAGAGACCCAGTACTTC
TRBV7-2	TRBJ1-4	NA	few	CASSSGRELFF	TGTGCCAGCAGCTCGGGGAGGGAACTGTTTTTT
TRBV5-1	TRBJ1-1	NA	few	CASSSRGRGNTEAFF	TGTGCCAGCAGCAGCCGGGGCAGGGGGAACACTGAAGCTTTCTTT
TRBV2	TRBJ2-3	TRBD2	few	CASSPGLAGHSTDTQYF	TGTGCCAGCAGTCCAGGACTAGCGGGACATAGCACAGATACGCAGTATTTT
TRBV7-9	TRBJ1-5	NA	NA	CASSFWNGQTSNQPQHF	TGTGCCAGCAGCTTTTGGAATGGACAGACAAGCAATCAGCCCCAGCATTTT
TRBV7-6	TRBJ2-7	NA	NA	CASSLGRTYEQYF	TGTGCCAGCAGCTTAGGGCGGACCTACGAGCAGTACTTC
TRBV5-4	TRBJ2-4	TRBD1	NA	CASAEGAAKNIQYF	TGTGCCAGCGCAGAGGGGGCGGCCAAAAACATTCAGTACTTC
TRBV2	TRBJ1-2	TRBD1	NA	CASSPTGGNYGYTF	TGTGCCAGCAGCCCAACAGGGGGGAACTATGGCTACACCTTC
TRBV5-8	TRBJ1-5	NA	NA	CASRNFQYSNQPQHF	TGTGCCAGCAGGAACTTCCAGTATAGCAATCAGCCCCAGCATTTT
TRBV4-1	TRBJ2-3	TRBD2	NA	CASSQAPGLAGGSTDTQYF	TGCGCCAGCAGCCAAGCCCCCGGACTAGCGGGGGGAAGCACAGATACGCAGTATTTT
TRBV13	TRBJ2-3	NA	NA	CASSFGRDTDTQYF	TGTGCCAGCAGCTTCGGGAGAGACACAGATACGCAGTATTTT
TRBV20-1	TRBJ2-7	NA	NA	CSASQGREQYF	TGCAGTGCTAGTCAAGGGCGAGAGCAGTACTTC
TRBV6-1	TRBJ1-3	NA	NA	CASSEAGGASGNTIYF	TGTGCCAGCAGTGAAGCGGGCGGTGCCTCTGGAAACACCATATATTTT
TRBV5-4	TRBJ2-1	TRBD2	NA	CASSLGLGPYNEQFF	TGTGCCAGCAGCTTAGGACTAGGCCCCTACAATGAGCAGTTCTTC
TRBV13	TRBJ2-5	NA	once	CASSLRRVSETQYF	TGTGCCAGCAGCTTACGCAGGGTTTCCGAGACCCAGTACTTC
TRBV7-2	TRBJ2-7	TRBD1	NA	CASSLQRGPILYEQYF	TGTGCCAGCAGCTTACAAAGGGGGCCGATCCTCTACGAGCAGTACTTC
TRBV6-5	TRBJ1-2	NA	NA	CASSYRGRKGYTF	TGTGCCAGCAGTTACAGGGGACGAAAGGGCTACACCTTC
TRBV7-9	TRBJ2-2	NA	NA	CASSLGGGTGELFF	TGTGCCAGCAGCCTCGGGGGTGGCACCGGGGAGCTGTTTTTT
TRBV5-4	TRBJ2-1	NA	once	CASSSRGSPINEQFF	TGTGCCAGCAGCAGCCGGGGGAGCCCCATCAATGAGCAGTTCTTC
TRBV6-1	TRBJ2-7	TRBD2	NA	CASSVAGVSISSYEQYF	TGTGCCAGCAGTGTTGCGGGGGTGTCGATTAGCTCCTACGAGCAGTACTTC
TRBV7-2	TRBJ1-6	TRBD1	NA	CASSQGQGTWNSPLHF	TGTGCCAGCAGCCAAGGACAGGGAACATGGAATTCACCCCTCCACTTT
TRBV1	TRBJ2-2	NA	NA	CTSSQDGNGPSPRGELFF	TGCACCAGCAGCCAAGACGGGAACGGGCCATCCCCCAGGGGGGAGCTGTTTTTT
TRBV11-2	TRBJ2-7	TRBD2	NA	CASSFQAGGPYEQYF	TGTGCCAGCAGCTTCCAAGCGGGAGGTCCCTACGAGCAGTACTTC
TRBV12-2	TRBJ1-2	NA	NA	CASRRPSGGYGYTF	TGTGCAAGTCGCCGGCCCAGTGGGGGCTATGGCTACACCTTC
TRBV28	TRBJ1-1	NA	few	CASTFSAGTLLNTEAFF	TGTGCCAGCACCTTCTCGGCCGGGACACTTCTGAACACTGAAGCTTTCTTT
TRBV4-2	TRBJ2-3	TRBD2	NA	CASSLKLAGKSTDTQYF	TGTGCCAGCAGCCTAAAACTAGCGGGGAAAAGCACAGATACGCAGTATTTT
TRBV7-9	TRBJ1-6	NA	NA	CASSFGPNNNSPLHF	TGTGCCAGCAGCTTCGGGCCCAACAATAATTCACCCCTCCACTTT
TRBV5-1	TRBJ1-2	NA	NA	CASKEQGASNYGYTF	TGCGCCAGCAAGGAACAGGGCGCGTCTAACTATGGCTACACCTTC
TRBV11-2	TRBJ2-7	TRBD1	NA	CASIVSGTGGSEQYF	TGTGCCAGCATTGTATCCGGGACAGGGGGATCCGAGCAGTACTTC
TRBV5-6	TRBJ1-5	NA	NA	CASTLENGKIRGTKPQHF	TGTGCCAGCACCCTTGAGAACGGAAAAATTCGGGGGACAAAGCCCCAGCATTTT
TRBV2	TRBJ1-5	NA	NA	CAFRTDSNQPQHF	TGTGCCTTCCGGACGGATAGCAATCAGCCCCAGCATTTT
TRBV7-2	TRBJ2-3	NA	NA	CASSPLADTQYF	TGTGCCAGCAGCCCCCTAGCAGATACGCAGTATTTT
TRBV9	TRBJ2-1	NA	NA	CASSAQSPGYNEQFF	TGTGCCAGCAGCGCCCAAAGCCCGGGGTACAATGAGCAGTTCTTC
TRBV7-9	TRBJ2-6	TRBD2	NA	CASSLGSGGSPGANVLTF	TGTGCCAGCAGCTTAGGTAGCGGGGGATCTCCTGGGGCCAACGTCCTGACTTTC
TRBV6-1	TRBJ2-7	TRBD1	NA	CASSTNRGPYEQYF	TGTGCCAGCAGTACCAACAGGGGGCCCTACGAGCAGTACTTC
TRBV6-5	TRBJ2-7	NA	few	CASRDTFIYEQYF	TGTGCCAGCAGGGACACCTTTATATACGAGCAGTACTTC
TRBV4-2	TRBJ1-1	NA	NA	CASSQEPEQPNTEAFF	TGTGCCAGCAGCCAAGAACCCGAGCAGCCCAACACTGAAGCTTTCTTT
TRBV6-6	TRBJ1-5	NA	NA	CASSETTSNQPQHF	TGTGCCAGCAGTGAGACCACTTCTAATCAGCCCCAGCATTTT
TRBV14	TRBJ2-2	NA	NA	CASSQGAGHNTGELFF	TGTGCCAGCAGCCAAGGAGCTGGACATAACACCGGGGAGCTGTTTTTT
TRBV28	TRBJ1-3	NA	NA	CATTYRTGNTIYF	TGTGCCACAACCTATCGGACGGGAAACACCATATATTTT
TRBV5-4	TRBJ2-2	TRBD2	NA	CASSRTSIAGELFF	TGTGCCAGCAGCCGGACTAGTATTGCCGGGGAGCTGTTTTTT
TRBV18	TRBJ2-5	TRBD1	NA	CASSPGTGVKTQYF	TGTGCCAGCTCACCAGGGACAGGTGTCAAGACCCAGTACTTC
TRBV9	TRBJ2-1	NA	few	CASSVGGREGWNEQFF	TGTGCCAGCAGCGTAGGAGGCAGGGAAGGTTGGAATGAGCAGTTCTTC
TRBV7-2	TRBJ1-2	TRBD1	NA	CASRLNRGRNYGYTF	TGTGCCAGCAGATTAAACAGGGGGCGCAACTATGGCTACACCTTC
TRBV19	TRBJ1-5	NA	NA	CASSILGDGNQPQHF	TGTGCCAGTAGTATACTGGGGGACGGAAATCAGCCCCAGCATTTT
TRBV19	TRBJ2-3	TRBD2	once	CASPPPLAGLDTQYF	TGTGCCAGTCCTCCTCCCCTAGCGGGCTTAGATACGCAGTATTTT
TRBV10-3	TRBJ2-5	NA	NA	CAIREGGPQETQYF	TGTGCCATCAGGGAGGGGGGTCCACAAGAGACCCAGTACTTC
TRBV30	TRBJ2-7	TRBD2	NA	CALGRGYEQYF	TGTGCCCTCGGGAGGGGTTACGAGCAGTACTTC